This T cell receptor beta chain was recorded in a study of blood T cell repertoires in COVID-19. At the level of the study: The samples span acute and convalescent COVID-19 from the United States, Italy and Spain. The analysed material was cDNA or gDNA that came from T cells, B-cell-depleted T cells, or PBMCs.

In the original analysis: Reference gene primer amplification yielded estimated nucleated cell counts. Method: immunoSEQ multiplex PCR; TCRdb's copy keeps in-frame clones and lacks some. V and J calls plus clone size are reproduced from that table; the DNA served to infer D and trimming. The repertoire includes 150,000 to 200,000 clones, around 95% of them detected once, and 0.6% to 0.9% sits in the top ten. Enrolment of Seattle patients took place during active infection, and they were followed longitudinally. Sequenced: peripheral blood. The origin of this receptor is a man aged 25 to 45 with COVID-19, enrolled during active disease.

The CDR3 bases are TGTGCCAGCAGCCATTCTAGCGGGGTCGGCAATGAGCAGTTCTTC. This encodes CASSHSSGVGNEQFF. This chain links TRBV3-1 (or the pseudogene TRBV3-2) with TRBJ2-1; 9 nucleotides match TRBD2. CDR1 and CDR2 (germline): LGHDT, YNNKEL (reference sequence). CDR3 length equals 15 residues. V dropped 3 bases and J dropped 6; count of bases not matched to a gene: 6.